The 15 T cell receptor beta chains presented below share a single source sample, sequenced in a study of shared clonotypes between healthy human individuals. TCRdb's table, derived via immunoSEQ multiplex PCR, lists solely in-frame clones and lacks some. This sample has around 1 million clones, with roughly 72% found just once. Material for sequencing was memory CD4+ T cells sorted from blood. The sample's subset: CD45RA-negative fraction. These receptors came from a man between 18 and 35 years old in good health.

V is TRBV7-2 and J is TRBJ1-2; no clear D gene. In germline, CDR1 is SGHTA, CDR2 FQGNSA. The CDR3 runs to 15 residues. Between the trimmed V and J ends, which lost 3 bases and 1 base, there was a span of 12 bases. CDR3 DNA sequence: TGTGCCAGCAGCTTGGGGTCGGGAGTTAACTATGGCTACACCTTC. Amino acid sequence: CASSLGSGVNYGYTF.

The genes are TRBV7-9 and TRBJ2-7; maybe TRBD1 (5 bases). This CDR3 spans 12 amino acids. The germline CDR1 and CDR2 sequences are SEHNR and FQNEAQ (reference sequence). V was cut by 2 bases and J by 5 bases, with 7 bases left in between. In nucleotides, the CDR3 is TGTGCCAGCAGCTTAACCAGGGACGAGCAGTACTTC. Translation: CASSLTRDEQYF.

V usage is TRBV18 and J usage is TRBJ1-1, with D hard to call. V was clipped by 3 bases and J by 1 base, with 15 bases between them. CDR1 is KGHSH, CDR2 LQKENI, per germline. The CDR3 spans 16 residues. The CDR3 nucleotides read TGTGCCAGCTCACCCATCACGCGGGGAGCGAACACTGAAGCTTTCTTT. It specifies CASSPITRGANTEAFF.

This clone was found once. The chain uses TRBV2 and TRBJ2-5; TRBD2 aligns across 10 bases. V gave up 7 bases and J gave up 4 bases; unmatched junction bases: 6. Germline-derived CDR1 and CDR2 are SNHLY and FYNNEI. There are 14 residues in the CDR3. The CDR3 is CASKRSGGVETQYF. The CDR3 DNA follows: TGTGCCAGCAAGAGGAGCGGGGGGGTAGAGACCCAGTACTTC.

The chain employs TRBV15 and TRBJ1-5; 8 bases are shared with TRBD1. Trimming took 0 bases from V and 6 from J; bases not matched to a gene: 4. The CDR3 extends over 15 amino acids. Germline CDR1 is LNHNV and CDR2 is YYDKDF (reference sequence). This chain's CDR3 is CATSRDTGGGQPQHF. CDR3 coding DNA: TGTGCCACCAGCAGAGATACAGGGGGAGGTCAGCCCCAGCATTTT.

The genes are TRBV5-5 and TRBJ1-6; 7 positions agree with TRBD1. The CDR3 is made up of 15 amino acids. In germline, CDR1 is SGHKS, CDR2 YYEKEE (reference sequence). The V and J ends lost 4 bases and 10 bases, in that order; junction bases with no gene match: 11. The CDR3 nucleotides read TGTGCCAGCAGCGTCGGACAGGTCACAATATCACCCCTCCACTTT. It specifies CASSVGQVTISPLHF.

The rearrangement uses TRBV7-2 and TRBJ2-5, with 12 bases lining up with TRBD2. Trimming cost V 5 bases and J 5 bases; bases outside gene matches: 6. This CDR3 has 15 amino acids. Germline V gene lookup returns CDR1 SGHTA and CDR2 FQGNSA. DNA for the CDR3: TGTGCCAGCAGCCCCCTAGCGGGAGGGGGGGAGACCCAGTACTTC. As protein: CASSPLAGGGETQYF.

The chain links TRBV6-5 to TRBJ2-7; tentatively, D is TRBD1 (6 bases). The CDR3 runs to 13 residues. The V gene's germline CDR1 is MNHEY and CDR2 SVGAGI. V shed 0 bases and J shed 6 bases, with 9 bases lying between them. The CDR3 region has the DNA TGTGCCAGCAGTTACTCCGTAGGGGGCGAGCAGTACTTC. Translated: CASSYSVGGEQYF.

About this clone: Different DNA sequences within this sample yield the same CDR3. V usage is TRBV5-6 and J usage is TRBJ2-3; 8 bases match TRBD2. V shed 4 bases, J shed 1 base, and the junction held 5 bases outside the gene matches. The CDR3 has 15 residues. Germline V CDR1 and CDR2: SGHDT, YYEEEE. CDR3 protein: CASSPLAGGTDTQYF. The CDR3 DNA reads TGTGCCAGCAGCCCCCTAGCGGGCGGCACAGATACGCAGTATTTT.

The chain employs TRBV6-5 and TRBJ2-3; D might be TRBD2 (6 bases). The CDR3 has 12 amino acids. Per the germline V gene, CDR1 is MNHEY and CDR2 is SVGAGI. The V end lost 5 bases, the J end lost 7 bases, and 10 bases lay between the germline ends. The CDR3 here is CASSPRGYTQYF. The CDR3 DNA reads as TGTGCCAGCAGTCCTCGGGGGTATACGCAGTATTTT.

This clone was observed a single time. The V and J genes are TRBV27 and TRBJ2-5; the match to TRBD1 covers 10 bases. CDR1 and CDR2 (germline): MNHEY, SMNVEV (reference sequence). V dropped 6 bases and J dropped 3; count of bases not matched to a gene: 10. The CDR3 is 16 residues long. CDR3 amino acids: CASRLGTGTGEETQYF. The CDR3 bases are TGTGCCAGCAGGCTCGGTACCGGGACAGGGGAAGAGACCCAGTACTTC.

This clone occurred once. The J gene is TRBJ2-4, the V gene TRBV2; 7 nucleotides align to TRBD1. Germline V gives CDR1 SNHLY, CDR2 FYNNEI. Germline trimming cut 6 bases from V and 4 bases from J; bases unmatched to any gene: 12. This CDR3 contains 16 residues. The CDR3 DNA reads TGTGCCAGCAGCAGACAGGGTACAGTTGGGAAAAACATTCAGTACTTC. This translates into CASSRQGTVGKNIQYF.

This clone showed up just once. The genes are TRBV2 and TRBJ1-1, with D unresolved. Germline V gives CDR1 SNHLY, CDR2 FYNNEI. V lost 4 bases to trimming and J lost 7 bases, with 7 bases between them. The CDR3 sequence is 11 residues long. The CDR3: CASSGRGEAFF. The CDR3 DNA reads TGTGCCAGCAGTGGCCGAGGTGAAGCTTTCTTT.

This clone was found a few times. The rearrangement joins TRBV7-2 to TRBJ2-5; 14 bases fit TRBD2. Germline CDR1 SGHTA, CDR2 FQGNSA. V shed 6 bases, J shed 5 bases, and the junction held 8 bases outside the gene matches. This CDR3 comprises 16 residues. Here the CDR3 reads CASSPTSGRAAETQYF. The CDR3 coding sequence is TGTGCCAGCAGTCCGACTAGCGGGAGGGCGGCGGAGACCCAGTACTTC.

This chain links TRBV15 with TRBJ2-2; 7 bases are a match to TRBD1. Germline trimming cut 3 bases from V and 4 bases from J; bases unmatched to any gene: 8. The germline CDR1 and CDR2 sequences are LNHNV and YYDKDF (reference sequence). There are 16 residues in the CDR3. In DNA, the CDR3 is TGTGCCACCAGCAGGGAGACAGGGACATTCACCGGGGAGCTGTTTTTT. This encodes CATSRETGTFTGELFF.